This T cell receptor (beta chain) was identified during a study of cytomegalovirus exposure and HLA in healthy donors. PCR involved 60 Vbeta and 13 Jbeta primers. TCRdb's copy holds only in-frame clones and misses some; the assay was immunoSEQ multiplex PCR. Counted here are about 180,000 clones, around 80% occurring once; the ten biggest clones make up 3% to 4.5%. The V and J ends lost 5 bases and 2 bases, in that order; junction bases with no gene match: 4. CDR1 is SGHNT, CDR2 YENEEA, per germline. The CDR3 runs 15 residues. Comments on this clone: Its antigen is as yet unknown.

General observations from the study: Sequencing depth roughly uniform across donors was assumed in presence/absence analyses. Cytomegalovirus status, reportedly, was diagnosed with high specificity and sensitivity by the classifier. Accurate prediction of most subjects' HLA-A and HLA-B alleles from TCR beta sequences was reported.

Source material: PBMCs. This sequence originates from a woman in her fifties or sixties in good health and CMV-seropositive. The chain has TRBV11-3 and TRBJ2-5, with 11 bases that match TRBD2. In nucleotides, the CDR3 is TGTGCCAGCAGCACGGGGACTAGCGGACAAGAGACCCAGTACTTC. Encoded protein: CASSTGTSGQETQYF.